This TCR beta chain was retrieved from a study of T-cell reconstitution after alpha-beta-depleted transplantation in children. CDR1 and CDR2 from the germline V gene are SNHLY and FYNNEI. The V gene end was trimmed by 5 bases and the J gene end by 0 bases; junction bases not matched to a gene: 3. This CDR3 has 15 amino acids. This sample's TCRbeta library carried unique molecular identifier barcodes. TCRdb ran MiXCR on the PCR reads and lists one entry per CDR3 protein. The sample lists some 530,000 distinct CDR3 sequences; 9.5% to 15% were seen once. The chain links TRBV2 to TRBJ2-1, with TRBD1 matching 8 bases. The sequence came from a human donor who donated a stem cell graft to a child with combined immunodeficiency. Specimen: PBMCs from the stem cell graft donor, collected from the stem cell graft. CDR3 residues: CASSSRGLSYNEQFF. The CDR3 DNA sequence: TGTGCCAGCAGTTCCAGGGGGCTCTCCTACAATGAGCAGTTCTTC.